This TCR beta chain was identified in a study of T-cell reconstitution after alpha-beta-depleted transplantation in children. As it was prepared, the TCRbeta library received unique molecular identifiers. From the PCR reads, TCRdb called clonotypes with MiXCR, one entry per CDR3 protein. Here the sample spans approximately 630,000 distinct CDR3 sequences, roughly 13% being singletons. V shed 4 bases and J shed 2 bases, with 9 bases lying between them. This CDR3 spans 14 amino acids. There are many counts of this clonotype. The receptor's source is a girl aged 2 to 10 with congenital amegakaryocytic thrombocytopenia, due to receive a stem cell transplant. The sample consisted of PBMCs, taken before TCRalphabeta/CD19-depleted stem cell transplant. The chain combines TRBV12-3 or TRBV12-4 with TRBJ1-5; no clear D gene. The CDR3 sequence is CASSYRVGNQPQHF. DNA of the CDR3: TGTGCCAGCAGTTATAGGGTTGGCAATCAGCCCCAGCATTTT.